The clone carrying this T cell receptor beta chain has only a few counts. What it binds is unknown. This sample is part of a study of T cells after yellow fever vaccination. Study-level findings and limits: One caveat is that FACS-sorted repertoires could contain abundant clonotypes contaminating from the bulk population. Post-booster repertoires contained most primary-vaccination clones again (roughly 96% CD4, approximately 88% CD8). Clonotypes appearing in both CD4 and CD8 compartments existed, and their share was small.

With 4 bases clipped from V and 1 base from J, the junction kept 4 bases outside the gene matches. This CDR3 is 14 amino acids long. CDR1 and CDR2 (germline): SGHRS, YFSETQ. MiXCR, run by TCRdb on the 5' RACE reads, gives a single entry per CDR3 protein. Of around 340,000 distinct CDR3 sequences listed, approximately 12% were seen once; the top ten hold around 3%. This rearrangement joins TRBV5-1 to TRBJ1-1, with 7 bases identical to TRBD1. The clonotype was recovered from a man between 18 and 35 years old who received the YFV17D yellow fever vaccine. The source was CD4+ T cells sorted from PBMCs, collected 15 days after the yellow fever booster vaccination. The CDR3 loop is CASSTRTGNTEAFF. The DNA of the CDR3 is TGCGCCAGCAGCACACGGACAGGGAACACTGAAGCTTTCTTT.